These T cell receptor beta chains were read from a single sample in a study of T cell repertoires in cytomegalovirus infection. Each CDR3 protein is one row after TCRdb ran MiXCR on the reads. Seen here are 380,000 or so distinct CDR3 sequences, just under 35% observed once, and the top ten hold roughly 13%. Their antigens are not known. Source: cultured PBMCs, taken from culture after CMV antigen stimulation. These receptors came from a human donor in good health (CMV status not recorded). Some clones in this sample may be carry-over from other donors' samples. Both conserved end residues are part of each CDR3. The listing skips clone size in some rows; elsewhere it reads once, few, many or a size class.

NA	TRBV15	TRBJ1-5	CATSVGLGNQPQHF
NA	TRBV6-2/TRBV6-3	TRBJ1-3	CASSPGSGFGNTIYF
few	TRBV11-2	TRBJ2-1	CASSSLAGSRVYNEQFF
NA	TRBV5-1	TRBJ2-5	CASSRGTSGSFIGETQYF
NA	TRBV11-2	TRBJ1-2	CASSSQRGNSNYGYTF
NA	TRBV15	TRBJ1-4	CATSSQGLTNEKLFF
once	TRBV5-1	TRBJ2-1	CASSWGRGRALDEQFF
NA	TRBV12-3/TRBV12-4	TRBJ1-5	CASSLSGGANQPQHF
NA	TRBV5-4	TRBJ1-3	CASSPSRGAAGNTIYF
NA	TRBV7-2	TRBJ2-2	CASSIAGGTGELFF
few	TRBV7-2	TRBJ1-1	CASSLTILTEAFF
many	TRBV7-2	TRBJ1-2	CASSGRDRGLQGYTF
once	TRBV24-1	TRBJ1-2	CATSDHRDRDGYTF
NA	TRBV19	TRBJ2-5	CASSIDGGRQGTQYF
NA	TRBV7-7	TRBJ2-5	CASSLGNGRGIETQYF
NA	TRBV7-2	TRBJ1-3	CASSSGDRGGNTIYF
NA	TRBV12-3/TRBV12-4	TRBJ1-3	CASSYQGRSGNTIYF
few	TRBV10-1	TRBJ2-3	CASSESTGHTDTQYF
NA	TRBV10-3	TRBJ2-2	CAISARDRGTGELFF
NA	TRBV6-5	TRBJ1-1	CASSYLGGRGTEAFF
NA	TRBV28	TRBJ1-5	CASRTGGTQPQHF
few	TRBV7-9	TRBJ2-5	CASSQDRREETQYF
many	TRBV7-2	TRBJ1-2	CASSPRQGDGYTF
NA	TRBV7-8	TRBJ1-1	CASSLMGQGFRNTEAFF
few	TRBV28	TRBJ2-4	CASSPETGVLAGRSKNIQYF
few	TRBV7-2	TRBJ2-1	CASTLAGAVEQFF